The rows below give T cell receptor beta chains drawn from one sample of a study of regulatory T cells in long-lasting Graves disease. One entry per CDR3 protein, called by TCRdb with MiXCR from the multiplex PCR reads. This table has hundreds of thousands of distinct CDR3 sequences, around 21% appearing once. Source: peripheral blood mononuclear cells (PBMCs), taken when the disease was refractory, from a patient treated with antithyroid drugs. The receptor source for this set is a female donor with Graves disease. Each CDR3 is given with its conserved first and last residue. A D gene is named only where the DNA matches it firmly. The size field is filled for only some rows; it gives once, few, many or a size class.

j_gene: TRBJ2-7; d_gene: NA; abundance: few; v_gene: TRBV24-1; CDR3aa: CATSDSPYEQYF; CDR3nt: TGTGCCACCAGTGACTCACCCTACGAGCAGTACTTC
j_gene: TRBJ2-5; d_gene: TRBD2; abundance: many; v_gene: TRBV10-3; CDR3aa: CAISEGGRGLQETQYF; CDR3nt: TGTGCCATCAGTGAGGGGGGGAGGGGACTTCAAGAGACCCAGTACTTC
j_gene: TRBJ2-1; d_gene: TRBD2; abundance: few; v_gene: TRBV2; CDR3aa: CASMRGLAGYNEQFF; CDR3nt: TGTGCCAGCATGAGGGGACTAGCGGGTTACAATGAGCAGTTCTTC
j_gene: TRBJ2-7; d_gene: TRBD1; abundance: few; v_gene: TRBV6-1; CDR3aa: CASTNRPGGEQYF; CDR3nt: TGTGCCAGCACCAACCGTCCAGGGGGCGAGCAGTACTTC
j_gene: TRBJ2-1; d_gene: NA; abundance: NA; v_gene: TRBV7-6; CDR3aa: CASSIRDTGFYNEQFF; CDR3nt: TGTGCCAGCAGCATAAGGGACACCGGCTTCTACAATGAGCAGTTCTTC
j_gene: TRBJ2-7; d_gene: TRBD1; abundance: NA; v_gene: TRBV28; CDR3aa: CASSSPPTTGAYEQYF; CDR3nt: TGTGCCAGCAGTTCCCCTCCTACGACAGGGGCCTACGAGCAGTACTTC
j_gene: TRBJ1-4; d_gene: TRBD1; abundance: few; v_gene: TRBV20-1; CDR3aa: CSARSPGTANEKLFF; CDR3nt: TGCAGTGCTAGATCCCCCGGGACAGCTAATGAAAAACTGTTTTTT
j_gene: TRBJ1-1; d_gene: NA; abundance: few; v_gene: TRBV20-1; CDR3aa: CSARDQRSWDGTEAFF; CDR3nt: TGCAGTGCTAGAGATCAAAGGAGCTGGGACGGCACTGAAGCTTTCTTT
j_gene: TRBJ1-1; d_gene: NA; abundance: many; v_gene: TRBV27; CDR3aa: CASRHLNTEAFF; CDR3nt: TGTGCCAGCAGGCATCTGAACACTGAAGCTTTCTTT
j_gene: TRBJ2-3; d_gene: NA; abundance: NA; v_gene: TRBV7-3; CDR3aa: CASSLLTPRDTQYF; CDR3nt: TGTGCCAGCAGCTTATTAACTCCTAGAGATACGCAGTATTTT
j_gene: TRBJ2-3; d_gene: NA; abundance: NA; v_gene: TRBV6-1; CDR3aa: CASRKDHARDTQYF; CDR3nt: TGTGCCAGCAGAAAGGACCACGCTCGAGATACGCAGTATTTT
j_gene: TRBJ1-4; d_gene: NA; abundance: many; v_gene: TRBV4-1; CDR3aa: CASSISPQGHAEKLFF; CDR3nt: TGCGCCAGCAGCATCAGCCCCCAGGGGCACGCGGAAAAACTGTTTTTT
j_gene: TRBJ2-2; d_gene: NA; abundance: many; v_gene: TRBV7-2; CDR3aa: CASSLWNSNTGELFF; CDR3nt: TGTGCCAGCAGCTTATGGAATTCGAACACCGGGGAGCTGTTTTTT
j_gene: TRBJ2-5; d_gene: NA; abundance: many; v_gene: TRBV3-1; CDR3aa: CASSQDTQVEETQYF; CDR3nt: TGTGCCAGCAGCCAAGATACACAGGTAGAAGAGACCCAGTACTTC
j_gene: TRBJ2-3; d_gene: NA; abundance: NA; v_gene: TRBV14; CDR3aa: CASSQARGSTQYF; CDR3nt: TGTGCCAGCAGCCAAGCCCGGGGAAGTACGCAGTATTTT
j_gene: TRBJ1-5; d_gene: NA; abundance: few; v_gene: TRBV7-6; CDR3aa: CASSLEQGQPQHF; CDR3nt: TGTGCCAGCAGCTTAGAACAGGGTCAGCCCCAGCATTTT
j_gene: TRBJ1-1; d_gene: TRBD1; abundance: many; v_gene: TRBV18; CDR3aa: CASSPSGGGSTEAFF; CDR3nt: TGTGCCAGCTCACCTTCAGGGGGTGGAAGCACTGAAGCTTTCTTT
j_gene: TRBJ2-7; d_gene: NA; abundance: many; v_gene: TRBV30; CDR3aa: CAWSYRTVSDYEQYF; CDR3nt: TGTGCCTGGAGTTATCGGACTGTATCCGACTACGAGCAGTACTTC